This T cell receptor (beta chain) comes out of a study of memory CD8 T cells in hepatitis C reinfection. The time point: late/post reinfection, 12 to 24 weeks after detection. No in vitro expansion preceded TCR sequencing of the sorted cells. This CDR3 is 12 amino acids long. Trimming took off 3 bases at V and 6 bases at J, with 6 bases between the two ends. Germline CDR1 and CDR2: MDHEN and SYDVKM. Sequencing was performed with immunoSEQ multiplex PCR; in TCRdb, only in-frame clones are kept and a portion is missing. The sample includes just over 45,000 clones, 85% to 90% of them seen just once. This receptor was taken from a man younger than 30 with hepatitis C virus infection. This sequence joins TRBV28 and TRBJ2-1; D gene uncertain. Specimen: naive CD8+ T cells sorted from blood. The CDR3 DNA follows: TGTGCCAGCAGTTTCCCGGGCAATGAGCAGTTCTTC. This gives the protein CASSFPGNEQFF.